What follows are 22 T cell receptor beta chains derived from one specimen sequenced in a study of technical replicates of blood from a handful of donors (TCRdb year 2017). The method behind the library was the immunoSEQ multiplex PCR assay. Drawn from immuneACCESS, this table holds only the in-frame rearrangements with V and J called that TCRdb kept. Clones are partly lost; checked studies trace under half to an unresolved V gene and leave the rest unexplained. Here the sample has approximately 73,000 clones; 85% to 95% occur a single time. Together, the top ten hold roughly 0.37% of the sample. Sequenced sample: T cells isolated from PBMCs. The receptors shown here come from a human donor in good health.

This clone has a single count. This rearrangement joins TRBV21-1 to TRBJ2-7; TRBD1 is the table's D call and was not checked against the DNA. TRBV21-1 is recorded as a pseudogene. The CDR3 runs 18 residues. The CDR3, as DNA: TGTGCCAGCAGCAAAGCGCATCTTTGGGATACAGGGGTCTACGAGCAGTACTTC. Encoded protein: CASSKAHLWDTGVYEQYF.

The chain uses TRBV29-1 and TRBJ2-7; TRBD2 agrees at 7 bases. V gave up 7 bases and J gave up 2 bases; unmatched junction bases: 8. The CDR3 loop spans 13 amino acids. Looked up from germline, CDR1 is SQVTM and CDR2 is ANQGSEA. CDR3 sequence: CSEMTSYAYEQYF. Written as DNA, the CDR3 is TGCAGCGAGATGACTAGCTACGCCTACGAGCAGTACTTC.

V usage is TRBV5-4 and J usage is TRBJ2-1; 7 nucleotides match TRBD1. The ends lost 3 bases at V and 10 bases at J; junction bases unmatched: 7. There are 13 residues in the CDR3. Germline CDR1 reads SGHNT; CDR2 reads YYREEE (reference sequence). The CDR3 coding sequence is TGTGCCAGCAGCTCTGCCGGGACAGCAGAGCAGTTCTTC. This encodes CASSSAGTAEQFF.

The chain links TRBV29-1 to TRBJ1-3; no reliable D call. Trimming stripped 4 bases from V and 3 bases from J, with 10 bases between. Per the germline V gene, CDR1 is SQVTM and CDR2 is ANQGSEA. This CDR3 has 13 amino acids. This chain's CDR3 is CSVGAGFGNTIYF. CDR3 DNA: TGCAGCGTTGGGGCAGGTTTTGGAAACACCATATATTTT.

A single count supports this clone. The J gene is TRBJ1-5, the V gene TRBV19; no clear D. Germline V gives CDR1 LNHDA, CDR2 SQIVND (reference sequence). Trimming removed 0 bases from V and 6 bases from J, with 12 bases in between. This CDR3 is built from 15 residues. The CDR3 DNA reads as TGTGCCAGTAGTATAGATCTGGGTGGCGGTCAGCCCCAGCATTTT. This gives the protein CASSIDLGGGQPQHF. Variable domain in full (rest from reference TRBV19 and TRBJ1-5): DGGITQSPKYLFRKEGQNVTLSCEQNLNHDAMYWYRQDPGQGLRLIYYSQIVNDFQKGDIAEGYSVSREKKESFPLTVTSAQKNPTAFYLCASSIDLGGGQPQHFGDGTRLSIL.

The CDR3 reads CASSVEGTTYEQYF. CDR3 DNA sequence: TGTGCCAGCAGCGTAGAGGGGACTACCTACGAGCAGTACTTC. The chain couples TRBV9 to TRBJ2-7; the match to TRBD2 covers 7 bases. This CDR3 comprises 14 residues. Per germline, CDR1 SGDLS and CDR2 YYNGEE. After removal of 0 bases from V and 2 bases from J, the junction contained 2 bases not matched to a gene.

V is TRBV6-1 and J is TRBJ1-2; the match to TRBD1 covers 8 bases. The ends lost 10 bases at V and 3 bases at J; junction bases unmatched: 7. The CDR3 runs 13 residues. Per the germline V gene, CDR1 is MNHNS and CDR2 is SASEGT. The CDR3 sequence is CATSLTGDYGYTF. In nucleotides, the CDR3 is TGTGCCACCTCCTTGACAGGGGACTATGGCTACACCTTC.

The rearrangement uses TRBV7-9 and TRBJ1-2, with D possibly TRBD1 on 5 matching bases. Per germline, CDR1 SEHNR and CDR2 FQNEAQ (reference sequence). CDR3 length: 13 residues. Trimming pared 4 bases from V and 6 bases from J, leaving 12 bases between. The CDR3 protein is CASSSAGEDGYTF. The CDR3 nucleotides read TGTGCCAGCAGCTCAGCGGGGGAGGATGGCTACACCTTC.

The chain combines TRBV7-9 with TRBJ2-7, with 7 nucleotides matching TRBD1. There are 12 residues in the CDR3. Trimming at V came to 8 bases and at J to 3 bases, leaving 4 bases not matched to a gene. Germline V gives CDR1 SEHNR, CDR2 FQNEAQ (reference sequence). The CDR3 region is CASPGTDYEQYF. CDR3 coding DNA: TGTGCCAGCCCCGGGACAGACTACGAGCAGTACTTC.

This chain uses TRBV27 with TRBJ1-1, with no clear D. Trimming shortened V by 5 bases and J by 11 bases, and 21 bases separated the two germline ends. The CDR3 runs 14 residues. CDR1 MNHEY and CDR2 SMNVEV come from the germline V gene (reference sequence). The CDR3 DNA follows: TGTGCCAGCAGTCCCCTGACCGGGTCGTGGTGGGCTTTCTTT. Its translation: CASSPLTGSWWAFF.

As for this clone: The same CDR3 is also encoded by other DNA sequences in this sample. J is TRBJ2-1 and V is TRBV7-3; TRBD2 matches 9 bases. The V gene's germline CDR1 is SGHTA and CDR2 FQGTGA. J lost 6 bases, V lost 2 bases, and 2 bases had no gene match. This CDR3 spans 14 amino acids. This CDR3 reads CASSLAGGPNEQFF. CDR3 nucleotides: TGTGCCAGCAGCTTAGCGGGAGGGCCCAATGAGCAGTTCTTC.

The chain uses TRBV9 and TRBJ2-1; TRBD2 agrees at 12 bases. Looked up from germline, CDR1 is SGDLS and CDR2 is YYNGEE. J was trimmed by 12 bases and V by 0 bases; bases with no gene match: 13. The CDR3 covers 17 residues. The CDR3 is CASSVATRTSGNYGQFF. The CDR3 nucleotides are TGTGCCAGCAGCGTAGCTACGAGGACTAGCGGGAACTATGGGCAGTTCTTC.

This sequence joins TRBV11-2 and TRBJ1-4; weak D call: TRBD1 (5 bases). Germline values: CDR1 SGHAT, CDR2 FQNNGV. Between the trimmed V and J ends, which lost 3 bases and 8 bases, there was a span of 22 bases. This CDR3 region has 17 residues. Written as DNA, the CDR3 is TGTGCCAGCAGCTTCCAGGGCGGGGTCCCACTTCACGAAAAACTGTTTTTT. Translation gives CASSFQGGVPLHEKLFF.

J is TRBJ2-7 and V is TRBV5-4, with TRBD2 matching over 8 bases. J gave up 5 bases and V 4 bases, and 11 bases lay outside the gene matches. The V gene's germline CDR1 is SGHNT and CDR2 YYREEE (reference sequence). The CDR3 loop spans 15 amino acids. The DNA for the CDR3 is TGTGCCAGCAGCCGTCTAGCGGGCGGGCCTAACGAGCAGTACTTC. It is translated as CASSRLAGGPNEQYF.

CDR3 DNA: TGTGCCAGCAGTTTGGCGGGCAGGACCAATCAGCCCCAGCATTTT. Translating gives CASSLAGRTNQPQHF. V and J are TRBV28 and TRBJ1-5; no clear D. Germline V gene data show CDR1 as MDHEN and CDR2 as SYDVKM. The CDR3 length is 15 residues. V gave up 3 bases and J gave up 3 bases, with 12 bases separating them.

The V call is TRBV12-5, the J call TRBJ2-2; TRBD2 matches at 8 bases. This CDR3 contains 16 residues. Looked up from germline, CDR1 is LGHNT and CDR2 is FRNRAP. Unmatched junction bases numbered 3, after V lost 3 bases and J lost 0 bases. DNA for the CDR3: TGTGCTAGTGGTTTTAGCGGGGCCTCGAACACCGGGGAGCTGTTTTTT. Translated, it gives CASGFSGASNTGELFF.

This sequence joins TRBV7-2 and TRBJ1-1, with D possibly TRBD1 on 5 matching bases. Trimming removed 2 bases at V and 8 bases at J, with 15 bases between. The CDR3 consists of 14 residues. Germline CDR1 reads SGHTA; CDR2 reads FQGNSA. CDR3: CASSLNRQPEEAFF. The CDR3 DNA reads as TGTGCCAGCAGCTTAAATCGACAGCCTGAAGAAGCTTTCTTT.

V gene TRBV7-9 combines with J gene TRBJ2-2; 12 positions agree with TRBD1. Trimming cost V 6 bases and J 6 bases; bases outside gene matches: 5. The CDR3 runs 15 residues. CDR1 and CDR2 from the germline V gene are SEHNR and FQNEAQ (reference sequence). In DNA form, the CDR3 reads TGTGCCAGCAGGACCGGGACAGGGGGCCCCGGGGAGCTGTTTTTT. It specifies CASRTGTGGPGELFF.

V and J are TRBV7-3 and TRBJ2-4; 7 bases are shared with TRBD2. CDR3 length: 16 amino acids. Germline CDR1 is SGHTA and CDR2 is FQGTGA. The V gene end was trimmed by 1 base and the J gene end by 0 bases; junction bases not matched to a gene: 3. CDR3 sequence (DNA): TGTGCCAGCAGCTTAAATAGCGGGTTAGCCAAAAACATTCAGTACTTC. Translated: CASSLNSGLAKNIQYF.

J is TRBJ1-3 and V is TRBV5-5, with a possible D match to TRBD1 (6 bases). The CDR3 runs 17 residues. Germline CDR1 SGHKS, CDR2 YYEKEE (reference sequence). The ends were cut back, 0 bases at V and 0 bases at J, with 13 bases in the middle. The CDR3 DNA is TGTGCCAGCAGCTTGGCTGGTGACAGGCACTCTGGAAACACCATATATTTT. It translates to CASSLAGDRHSGNTIYF.

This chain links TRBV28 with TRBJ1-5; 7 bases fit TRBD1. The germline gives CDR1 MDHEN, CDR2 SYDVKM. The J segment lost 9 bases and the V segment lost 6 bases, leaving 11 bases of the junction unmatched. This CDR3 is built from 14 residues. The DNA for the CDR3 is TGTGCCAGCAGGCACATGACAGGGCAGGGGCCCCAGCATTTT. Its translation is CASRHMTGQGPQHF.

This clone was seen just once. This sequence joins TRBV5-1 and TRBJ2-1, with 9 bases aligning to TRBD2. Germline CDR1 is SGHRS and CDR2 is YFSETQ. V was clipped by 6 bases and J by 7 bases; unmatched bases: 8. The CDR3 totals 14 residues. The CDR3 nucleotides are TGCGCCAGCACAGCCCGGCGGGAGGGAAATGAGCAGTTCTTC. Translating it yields CASTARREGNEQFF.